This T cell receptor beta chain was profiled in a study of lymphopenia after photon versus proton radiotherapy. Study outcomes and limitations: Oligoclonal CD8+ Temra expansion after nadir drove photon patients' diversity drop. Photon-treated patients lost naive T cells and TCR diversity; proton-treated stayed stable.

Repertoires were generated with immunoSEQ multiplex PCR, while TCRdb's copy carries only in-frame clones and drops some. The table has tens of thousands of clones, approximately 90% seen once. A note on this clone: What it binds is not known.

Germline CDR1 SGHRS, CDR2 YFSETQ. V was trimmed by 4 bases and J by 6 bases, leaving 11 bases between them. The CDR3 spans 13 residues. The input for sequencing was peripheral blood, taken from a patient treated with photon-based radiotherapy. This chain joins TRBV5-1 and TRBJ2-1; D is unresolved. The sequence was obtained from a woman aged 70-85 years with pancreatic cancer. The CDR3 loop is CASSTPLLNEQFF. DNA for the CDR3: TGCGCCAGCAGCACCCCTCTCCTCAATGAGCAGTTCTTC.